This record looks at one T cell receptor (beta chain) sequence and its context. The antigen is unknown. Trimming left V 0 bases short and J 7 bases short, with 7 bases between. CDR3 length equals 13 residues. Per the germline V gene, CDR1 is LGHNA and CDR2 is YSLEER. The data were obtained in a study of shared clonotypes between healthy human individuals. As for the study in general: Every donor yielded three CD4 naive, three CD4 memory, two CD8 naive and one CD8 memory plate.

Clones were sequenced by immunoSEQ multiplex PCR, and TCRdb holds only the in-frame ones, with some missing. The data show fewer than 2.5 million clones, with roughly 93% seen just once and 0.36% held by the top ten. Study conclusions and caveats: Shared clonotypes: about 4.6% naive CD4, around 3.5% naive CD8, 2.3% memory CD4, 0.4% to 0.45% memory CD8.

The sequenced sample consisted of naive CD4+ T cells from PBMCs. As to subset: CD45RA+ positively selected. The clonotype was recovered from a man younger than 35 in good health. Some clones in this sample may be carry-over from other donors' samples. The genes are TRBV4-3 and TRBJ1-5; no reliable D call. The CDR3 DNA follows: TGCGCCAGCAGCCAAGATCGAAAACAGCCCCAGCATTTT. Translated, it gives CASSQDRKQPQHF.